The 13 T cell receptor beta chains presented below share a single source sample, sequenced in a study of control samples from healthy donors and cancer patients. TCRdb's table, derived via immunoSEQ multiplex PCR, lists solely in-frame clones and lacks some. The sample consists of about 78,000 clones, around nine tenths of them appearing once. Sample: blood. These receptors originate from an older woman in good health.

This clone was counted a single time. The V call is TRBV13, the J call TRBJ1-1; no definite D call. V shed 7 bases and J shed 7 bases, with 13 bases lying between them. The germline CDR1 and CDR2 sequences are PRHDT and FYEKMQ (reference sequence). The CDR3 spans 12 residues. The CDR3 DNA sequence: TGTGCCAGCACCAGTCTTGGGGTTGAAGCTTTCTTT. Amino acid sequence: CASTSLGVEAFF.

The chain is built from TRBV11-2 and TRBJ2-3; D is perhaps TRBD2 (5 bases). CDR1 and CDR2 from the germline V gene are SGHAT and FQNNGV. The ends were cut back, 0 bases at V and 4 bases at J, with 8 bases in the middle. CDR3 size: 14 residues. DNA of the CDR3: TGTGCCAGCAGCTTAGAGTTTAGCGCAGATACGCAGTATTTT. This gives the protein CASSLEFSADTQYF.

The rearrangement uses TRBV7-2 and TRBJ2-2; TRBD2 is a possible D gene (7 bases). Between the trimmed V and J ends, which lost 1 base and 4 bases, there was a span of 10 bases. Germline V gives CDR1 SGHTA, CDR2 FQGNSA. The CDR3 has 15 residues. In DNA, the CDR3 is TGTGCCAGCAGCTTAGTGGGGGGGCGCACCGGGGAGCTGTTTTTT. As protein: CASSLVGGRTGELFF.

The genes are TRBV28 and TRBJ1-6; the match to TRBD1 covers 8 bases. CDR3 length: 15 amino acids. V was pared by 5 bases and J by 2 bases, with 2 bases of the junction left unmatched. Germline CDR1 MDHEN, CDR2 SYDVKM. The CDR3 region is CASSTGQAYNSPLHF. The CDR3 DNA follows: TGTGCCAGCAGTACGGGACAGGCCTATAATTCACCCCTCCACTTT.

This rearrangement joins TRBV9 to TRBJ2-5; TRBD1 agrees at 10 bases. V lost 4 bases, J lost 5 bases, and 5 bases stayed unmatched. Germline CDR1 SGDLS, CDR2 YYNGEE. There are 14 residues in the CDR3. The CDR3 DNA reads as TGTGCCAGCAGCCCATGGACAGGGGGGGAGACCCAGTACTTC. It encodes CASSPWTGGETQYF.

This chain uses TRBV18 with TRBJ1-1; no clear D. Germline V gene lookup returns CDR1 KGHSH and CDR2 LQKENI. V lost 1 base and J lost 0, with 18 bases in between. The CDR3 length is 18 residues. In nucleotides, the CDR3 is TGTGCCAGCTCACCACACCCCCCTTACCAGGAGATGAACACTGAAGCTTTCTTT. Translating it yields CASSPHPPYQEMNTEAFF.

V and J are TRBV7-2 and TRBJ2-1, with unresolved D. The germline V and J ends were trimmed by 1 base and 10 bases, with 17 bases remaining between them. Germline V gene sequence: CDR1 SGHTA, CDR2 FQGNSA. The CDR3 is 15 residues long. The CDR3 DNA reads TGTGCCAGCAGCTTAGATCCTGGACCGTCTCGGGAGCAGTTCTTC. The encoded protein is CASSLDPGPSREQFF.

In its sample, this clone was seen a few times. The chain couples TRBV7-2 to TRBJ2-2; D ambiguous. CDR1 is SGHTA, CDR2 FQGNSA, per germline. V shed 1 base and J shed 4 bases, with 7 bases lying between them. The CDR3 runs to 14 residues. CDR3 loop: CASSLDFLTGELFF. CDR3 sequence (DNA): TGTGCCAGCAGCTTAGACTTCCTCACCGGGGAGCTGTTTTTT.

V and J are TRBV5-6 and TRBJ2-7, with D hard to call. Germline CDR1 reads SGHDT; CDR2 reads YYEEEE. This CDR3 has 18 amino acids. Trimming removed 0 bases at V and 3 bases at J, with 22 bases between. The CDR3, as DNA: TGTGCCAGCAGCTTGGCGTTGGGTTCGTCAAATCGGTACTACGAGCAGTACTTC. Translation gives CASSLALGSSNRYYEQYF.

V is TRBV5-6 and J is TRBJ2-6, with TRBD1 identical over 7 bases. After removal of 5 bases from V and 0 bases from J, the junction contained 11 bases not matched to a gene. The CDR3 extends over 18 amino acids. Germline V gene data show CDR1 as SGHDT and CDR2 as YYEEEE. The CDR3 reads CASSFPGQKGSGANVLTF. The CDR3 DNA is TGTGCCAGCAGTTTTCCGGGACAGAAAGGCTCTGGGGCCAACGTCCTGACTTTC.

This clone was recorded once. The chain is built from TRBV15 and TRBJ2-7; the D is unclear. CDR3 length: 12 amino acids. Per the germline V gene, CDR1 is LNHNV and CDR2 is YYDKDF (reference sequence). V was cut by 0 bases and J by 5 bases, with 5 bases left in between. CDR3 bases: TGTGCCACCAGCAGAGATCGGGACGAGCAGTACTTC. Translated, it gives CATSRDRDEQYF.

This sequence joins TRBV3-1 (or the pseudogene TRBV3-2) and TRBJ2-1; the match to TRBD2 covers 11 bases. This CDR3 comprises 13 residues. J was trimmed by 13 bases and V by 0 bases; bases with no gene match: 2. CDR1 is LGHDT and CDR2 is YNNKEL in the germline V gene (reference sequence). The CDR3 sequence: CASSQELAGGQFF. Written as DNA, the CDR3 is TGTGCCAGCAGCCAAGAGCTAGCGGGAGGCCAGTTCTTC.

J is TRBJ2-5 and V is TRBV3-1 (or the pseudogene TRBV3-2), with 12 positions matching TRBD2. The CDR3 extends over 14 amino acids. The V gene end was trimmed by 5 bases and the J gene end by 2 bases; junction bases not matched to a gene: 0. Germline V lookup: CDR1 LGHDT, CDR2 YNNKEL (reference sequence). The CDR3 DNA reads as TGTGCCAGCAGCGGACTAGCGGGACAAGAGACCCAGTACTTC. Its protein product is CASSGLAGQETQYF.